This T cell receptor (beta chain) was profiled in a study of blood T cell repertoires in COVID-19. At the level of the study: Both acute and convalescent COVID-19 samples were obtained from the United States, Italy and Spain.

The V gene lost 0 bases and the J gene lost 6 bases, with 12 bases spanning the gap. The CDR3 is 15 amino acids. Germline V gives CDR1 SGHRS, CDR2 YFSETQ. Enrolled through a virtual design, the participants were between roughly 18 and 95 years of age and came from 24 US areas. Some clones are missing from TCRdb's copy, which holds only in-frame ones; the method was immunoSEQ multiplex PCR. The repertoire includes roughly 200,000 clones, approximately 86% of them detected once, and 3.5% to 4.5% sits in the top ten. V and J are TRBV5-1 and TRBJ2-2, with a possible D match to TRBD1 (6 bases). Sequenced: PBMCs or T cells enriched from blood (not recorded which). This clonotype originated in a woman between 40 and 50 years old with acute COVID-19. The CDR3 region has the DNA TGCGCCAGCAGCTTGGGGGGACCAGGGGCCGGGGAGCTGTTTTTT. Amino acids: CASSLGGPGAGELFF.